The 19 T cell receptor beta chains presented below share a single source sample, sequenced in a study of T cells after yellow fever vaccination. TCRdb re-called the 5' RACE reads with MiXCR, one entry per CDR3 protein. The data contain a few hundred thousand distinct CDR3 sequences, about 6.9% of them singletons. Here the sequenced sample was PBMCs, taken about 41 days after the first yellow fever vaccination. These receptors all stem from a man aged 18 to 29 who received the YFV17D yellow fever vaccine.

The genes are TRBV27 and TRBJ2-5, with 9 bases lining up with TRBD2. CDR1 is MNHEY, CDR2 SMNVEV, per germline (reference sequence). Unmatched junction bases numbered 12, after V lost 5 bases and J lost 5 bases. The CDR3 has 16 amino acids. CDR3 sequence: CASSPRSGGRRETQYF. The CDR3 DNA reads TGTGCCAGCAGTCCTCGTAGCGGGGGCCGAAGGGAGACCCAGTACTTC.

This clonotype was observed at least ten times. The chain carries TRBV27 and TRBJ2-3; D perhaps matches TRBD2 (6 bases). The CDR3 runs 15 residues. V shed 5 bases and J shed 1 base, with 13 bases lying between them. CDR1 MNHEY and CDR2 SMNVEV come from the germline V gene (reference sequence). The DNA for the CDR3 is TGTGCCAGCAGTCCCTCTTGGGGGGGCACAGATACGCAGTATTTT. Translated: CASSPSWGGTDTQYF.

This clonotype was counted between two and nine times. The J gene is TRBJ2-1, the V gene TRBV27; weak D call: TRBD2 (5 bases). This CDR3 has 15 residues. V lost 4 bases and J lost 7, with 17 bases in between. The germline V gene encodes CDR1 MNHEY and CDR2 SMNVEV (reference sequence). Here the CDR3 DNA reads TGTGCCAGCAGTTCCTCAGCCTTCGGAGGTAATGAGCAGTTCTTC. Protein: CASSSSAFGGNEQFF.

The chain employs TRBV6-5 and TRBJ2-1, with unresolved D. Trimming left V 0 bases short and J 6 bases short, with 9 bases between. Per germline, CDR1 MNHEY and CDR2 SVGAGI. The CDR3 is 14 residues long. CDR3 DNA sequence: TGTGCCAGCAGTTACTCCGGGTCGGGCAATGAGCAGTTCTTC. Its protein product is CASSYSGSGNEQFF.

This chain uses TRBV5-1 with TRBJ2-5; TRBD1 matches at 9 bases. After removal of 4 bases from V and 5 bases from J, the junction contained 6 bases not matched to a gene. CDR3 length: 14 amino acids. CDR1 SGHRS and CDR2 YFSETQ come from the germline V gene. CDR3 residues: CASSTGTGRETQYF. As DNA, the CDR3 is TGCGCCAGCAGCACCGGGACAGGGCGGGAGACCCAGTACTTC.

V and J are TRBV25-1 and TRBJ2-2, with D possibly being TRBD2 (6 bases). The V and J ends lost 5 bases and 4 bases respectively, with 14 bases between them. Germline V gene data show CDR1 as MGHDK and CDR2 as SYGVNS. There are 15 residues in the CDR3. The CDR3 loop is CASSSRGFGTGELFF. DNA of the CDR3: TGTGCCAGCAGTTCCCGGGGGTTCGGCACCGGGGAGCTGTTTTTT.

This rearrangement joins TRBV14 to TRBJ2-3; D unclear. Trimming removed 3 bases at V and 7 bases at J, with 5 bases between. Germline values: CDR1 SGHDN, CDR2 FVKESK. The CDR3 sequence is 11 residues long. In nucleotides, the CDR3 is TGTGCCAGCAGCCATCTACATACGCAGTATTTT. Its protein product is CASSHLHTQYF.

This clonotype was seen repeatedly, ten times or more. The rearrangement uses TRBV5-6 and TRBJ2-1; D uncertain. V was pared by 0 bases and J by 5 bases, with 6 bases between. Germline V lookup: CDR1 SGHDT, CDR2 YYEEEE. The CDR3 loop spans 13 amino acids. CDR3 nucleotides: TGTGCCAGCAGCTTGGGTGGAGACAATGAGCAGTTCTTC. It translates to CASSLGGDNEQFF.

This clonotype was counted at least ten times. CDR3 sequence (DNA): TGTGCCAGCAGTTTATCCGCGGGGGAGCTGTTTTTT. Encoded protein: CASSLSAGELFF. This chain uses TRBV27 with TRBJ2-2; D remains ambiguous. The germline V gene encodes CDR1 MNHEY and CDR2 SMNVEV (reference sequence). V lost 0 bases and J lost 8, with 4 bases in between. CDR3 length equals 12 residues.

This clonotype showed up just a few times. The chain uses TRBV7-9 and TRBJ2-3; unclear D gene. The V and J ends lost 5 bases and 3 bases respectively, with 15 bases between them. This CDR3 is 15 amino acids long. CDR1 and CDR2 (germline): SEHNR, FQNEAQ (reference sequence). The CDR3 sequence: CASSIQRFKTDTQYF. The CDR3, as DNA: TGTGCCAGCAGCATACAGAGATTCAAGACAGATACGCAGTATTTT.

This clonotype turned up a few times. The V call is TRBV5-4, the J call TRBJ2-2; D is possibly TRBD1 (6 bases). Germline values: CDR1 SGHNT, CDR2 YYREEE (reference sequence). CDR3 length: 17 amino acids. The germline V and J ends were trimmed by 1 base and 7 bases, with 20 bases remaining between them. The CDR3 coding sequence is TGTGCCAGCAGCTTGCGGGCTGGACAGCCTCGGGGCGGGGAGCTGTTTTTT. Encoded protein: CASSLRAGQPRGGELFF.

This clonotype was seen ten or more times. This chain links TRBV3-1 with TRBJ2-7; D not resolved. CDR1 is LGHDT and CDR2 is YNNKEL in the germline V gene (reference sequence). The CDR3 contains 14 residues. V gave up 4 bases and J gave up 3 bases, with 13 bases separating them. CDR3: CASSPSRTFYEQYF. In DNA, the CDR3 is TGTGCCAGCAGCCCCTCGCGAACTTTCTACGAGCAGTACTTC.

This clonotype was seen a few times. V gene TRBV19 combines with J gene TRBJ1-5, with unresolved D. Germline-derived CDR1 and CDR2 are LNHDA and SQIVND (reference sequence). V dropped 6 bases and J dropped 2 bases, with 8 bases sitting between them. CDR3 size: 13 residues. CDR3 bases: TGTGCCAGTAGGGTTGGCGGCAATCAGCCCCAGCATTTT. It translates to CASRVGGNQPQHF.

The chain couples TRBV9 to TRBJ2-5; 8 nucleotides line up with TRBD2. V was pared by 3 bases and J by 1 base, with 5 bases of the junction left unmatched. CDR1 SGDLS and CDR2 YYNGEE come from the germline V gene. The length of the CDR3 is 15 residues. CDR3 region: CASSAAGALQETQYF. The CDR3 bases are TGTGCCAGCAGCGCAGCGGGGGCGCTCCAAGAGACCCAGTACTTC. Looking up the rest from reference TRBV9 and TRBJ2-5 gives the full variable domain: DSGVTQTPKHLITATGQRVTLRCSPRSGDLSVYWYQQSLDQGLQFLIQYYNGEERAKGNILERFSAQQFPDLHSELNLSSLELGDSALYFCASSAAGALQETQYFGPGTRLLVL.

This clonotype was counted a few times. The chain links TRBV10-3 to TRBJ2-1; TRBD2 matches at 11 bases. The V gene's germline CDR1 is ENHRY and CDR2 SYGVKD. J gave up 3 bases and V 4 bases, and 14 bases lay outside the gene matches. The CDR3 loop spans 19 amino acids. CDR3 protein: CAISAKRGLAGGHYNEQFF. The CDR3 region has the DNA TGTGCCATCAGTGCCAAACGGGGGTTAGCGGGGGGGCACTACAATGAGCAGTTCTTC.

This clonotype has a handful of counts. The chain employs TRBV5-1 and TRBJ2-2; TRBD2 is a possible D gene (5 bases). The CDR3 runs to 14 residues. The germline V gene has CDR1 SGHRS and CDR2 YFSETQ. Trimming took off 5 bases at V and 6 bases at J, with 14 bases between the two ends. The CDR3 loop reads CASSPTPEAGELFF. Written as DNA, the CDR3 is TGCGCCAGCAGTCCCACACCGGAGGCCGGGGAGCTGTTTTTT.

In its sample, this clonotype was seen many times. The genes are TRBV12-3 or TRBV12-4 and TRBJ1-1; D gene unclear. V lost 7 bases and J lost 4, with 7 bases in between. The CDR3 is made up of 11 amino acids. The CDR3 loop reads CASTPGTEAFF. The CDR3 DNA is TGTGCCAGCACTCCTGGCACTGAAGCTTTCTTT.

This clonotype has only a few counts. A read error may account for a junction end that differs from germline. DNA of the CDR3: TGTGCTAGCAGCTTAGGTACGGACCACAATGAGCAGTTCTTC. Its translation is CASSLGTDHNEQFF. V gene TRBV7-7 combines with J gene TRBJ2-1; D not resolved. This CDR3 contains 14 residues. The germline gives CDR1 SSHAT, CDR2 FNYEAQ (reference sequence).

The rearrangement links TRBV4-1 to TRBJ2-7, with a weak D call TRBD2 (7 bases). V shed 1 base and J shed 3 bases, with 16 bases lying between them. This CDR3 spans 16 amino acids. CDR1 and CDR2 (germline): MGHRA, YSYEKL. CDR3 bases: TGCGCCAGCAGCCAAGCGGCGGGGGCCCACTACTACGAGCAGTACTTC. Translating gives CASSQAAGAHYYEQYF.